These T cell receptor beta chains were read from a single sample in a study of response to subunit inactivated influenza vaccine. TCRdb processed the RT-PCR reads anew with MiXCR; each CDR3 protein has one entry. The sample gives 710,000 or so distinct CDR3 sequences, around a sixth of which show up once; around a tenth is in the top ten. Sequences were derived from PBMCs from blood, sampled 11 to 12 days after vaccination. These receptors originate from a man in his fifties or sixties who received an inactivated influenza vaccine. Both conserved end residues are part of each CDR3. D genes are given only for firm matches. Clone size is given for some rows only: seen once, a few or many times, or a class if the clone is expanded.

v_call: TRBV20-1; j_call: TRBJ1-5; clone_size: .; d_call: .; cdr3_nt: TGCAGTGCTAGTATCGGGGGCCTAGGGGCCCAGCATTTT; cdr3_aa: CSASIGGLGAQHF
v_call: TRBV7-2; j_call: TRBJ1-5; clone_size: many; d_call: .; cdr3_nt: TGTGCCAGCAGCTTAGTGGACGGGAGCAATCAGCCCCAGCATTTT; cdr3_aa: CASSLVDGSNQPQHF
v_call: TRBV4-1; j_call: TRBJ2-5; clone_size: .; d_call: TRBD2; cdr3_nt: TGCGCCAGCAGCCAGACCTCCTTAGCGGGGGGGCCGAGGGAGACCCAGTACTTC; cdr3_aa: CASSQTSLAGGPRETQYF
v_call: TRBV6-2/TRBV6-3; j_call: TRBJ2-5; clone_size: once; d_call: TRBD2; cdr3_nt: TGTGCCAGCACAGTAGCGGGAGGAACCCAAGAGACCCAGTACTTC; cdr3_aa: CASTVAGGTQETQYF
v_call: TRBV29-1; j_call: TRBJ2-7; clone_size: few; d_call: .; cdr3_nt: TGCAGCAAGCAAGCCCCCCGGGCAGGAAGCTCCTACGAGCAGTACTTC; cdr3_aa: CSKQAPRAGSSYEQYF
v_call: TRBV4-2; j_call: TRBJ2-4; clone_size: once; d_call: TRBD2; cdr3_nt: TGTGCCAGCAGCCAAGAGCACGGGAGGGCCTCGAACATTCAGTACTTC; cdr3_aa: CASSQEHGRASNIQYF
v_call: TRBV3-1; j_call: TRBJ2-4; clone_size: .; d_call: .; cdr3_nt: TGTGCCAGCAGCCAAGGCCCCGGGCTAAACATTCAGTACTTC; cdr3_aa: CASSQGPGLNIQYF
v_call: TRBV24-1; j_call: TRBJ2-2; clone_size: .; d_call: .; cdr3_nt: TGTGCCACCAGTGATCGAACAGGGAGCACCTCCACCGGGGAGCTGTTTTTT; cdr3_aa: CATSDRTGSTSTGELFF
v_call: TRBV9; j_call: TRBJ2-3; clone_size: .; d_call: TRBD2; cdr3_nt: TGTGCCAGCAGCGTAGAAGCGGGGGGGCATGATACGCAGTATTTT; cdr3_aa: CASSVEAGGHDTQYF
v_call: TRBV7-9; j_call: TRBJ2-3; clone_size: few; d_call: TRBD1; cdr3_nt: TGTGCCAGCAGTCACAGGGGGCCGGATACGCAGTATTTT; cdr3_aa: CASSHRGPDTQYF
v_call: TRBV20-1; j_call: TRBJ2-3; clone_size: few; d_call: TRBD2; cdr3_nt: TGCAGTGCTAGAGGGGGCAGCGGGGCAGATACGCAGTATTTT; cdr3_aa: CSARGGSGADTQYF
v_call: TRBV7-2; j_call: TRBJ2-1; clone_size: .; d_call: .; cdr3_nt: TGTGCCAGCAGCTTACGAACAGGCAACTACAATGAGCAGTTCTTC; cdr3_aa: CASSLRTGNYNEQFF
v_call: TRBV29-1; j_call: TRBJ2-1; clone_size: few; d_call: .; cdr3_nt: TGCAGCGTTGACGGTGGGACCACATCCTACAATGAGCAGTTCTTC; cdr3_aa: CSVDGGTTSYNEQFF
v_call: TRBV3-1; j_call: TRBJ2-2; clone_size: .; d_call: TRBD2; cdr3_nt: TGTGCCAGCAGGAGGACTAGCGGTGACACCGGGGAGCTGTTTTTT; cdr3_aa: CASRRTSGDTGELFF
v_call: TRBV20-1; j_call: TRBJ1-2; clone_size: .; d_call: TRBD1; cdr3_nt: TGCAGCAAATCGGACAGGATGGGTGGCTACACCTTC; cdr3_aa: CSKSDRMGGYTF
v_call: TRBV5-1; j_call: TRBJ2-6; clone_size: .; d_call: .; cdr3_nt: TGCGCCAGCGGTCTCCAGGAGGTCGGGGCCAACGTCCTGACTTTC; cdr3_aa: CASGLQEVGANVLTF
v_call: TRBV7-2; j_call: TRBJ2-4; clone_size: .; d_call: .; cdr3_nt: TGTGCCAGCAGCCCTGTGTATCGGGCCGGAGCCAAAAACATTCAGTACTTC; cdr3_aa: CASSPVYRAGAKNIQYF
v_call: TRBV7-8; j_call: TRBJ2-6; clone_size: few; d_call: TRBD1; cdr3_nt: TGTGCCAGCAGCTTAAACAGGGGGTCTGGGGCCAACGTCCTGACTTTC; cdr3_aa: CASSLNRGSGANVLTF
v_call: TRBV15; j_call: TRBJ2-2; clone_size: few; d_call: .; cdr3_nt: TGTGCCACCGGGACACCGAACACCGGGGAGCTGTTTTTT; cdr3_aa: CATGTPNTGELFF
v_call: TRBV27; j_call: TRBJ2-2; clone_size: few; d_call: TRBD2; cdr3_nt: TGTGCCAGCAGTCAGGGACTAGCGAGGACCGGGGAGCTGTTTTTT; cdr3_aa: CASSQGLARTGELFF
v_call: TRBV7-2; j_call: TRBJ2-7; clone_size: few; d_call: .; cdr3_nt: TGTGCCAGCAGCTTAGAGGGCTTCGAGCAGTACTTC; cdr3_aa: CASSLEGFEQYF
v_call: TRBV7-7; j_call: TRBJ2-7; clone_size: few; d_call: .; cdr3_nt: TGTGCTACCTCTATGGGGTGGGACGAGCAGTACTTC; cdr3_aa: CATSMGWDEQYF
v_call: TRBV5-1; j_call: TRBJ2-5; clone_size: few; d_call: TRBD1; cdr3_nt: TGCGCCAGCAGCCGCCGGACAGGGGACTTCCAAGAGACCCAGTACTTC; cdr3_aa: CASSRRTGDFQETQYF
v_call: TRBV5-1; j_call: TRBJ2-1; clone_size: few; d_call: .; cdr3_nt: TGCGCCAGCAGCTTGGACCCGGGGACCTCCTACAATGAGCAGTTCTTC; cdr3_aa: CASSLDPGTSYNEQFF
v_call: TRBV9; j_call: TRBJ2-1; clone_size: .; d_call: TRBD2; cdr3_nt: TGTGCCAGCAGCGTAGCGGAGCGGGGGGGGTACAATGAGCAGTTCTTC; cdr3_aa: CASSVAERGGYNEQFF
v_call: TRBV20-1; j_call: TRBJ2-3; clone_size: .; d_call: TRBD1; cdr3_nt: TGCAGTGCTAGCGAAATACAGGGGGCGCGGGATACGCAGTATTTT; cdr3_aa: CSASEIQGARDTQYF
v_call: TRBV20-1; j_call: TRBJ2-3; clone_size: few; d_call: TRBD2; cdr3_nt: TGCAGTGCTAGGCGGAGCGGGGACACAGATACGCAGTATTTT; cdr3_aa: CSARRSGDTDTQYF
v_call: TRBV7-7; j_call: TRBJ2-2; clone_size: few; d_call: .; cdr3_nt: TGTGCTAGCAGCCAGCTCACAGGCTTGAACACCGGGGAGCTGTTTTTT; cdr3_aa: CASSQLTGLNTGELFF
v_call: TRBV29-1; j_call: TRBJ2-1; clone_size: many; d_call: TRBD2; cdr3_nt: TGCAGCGTTGAGTGGCGGGAGCGGGTGGATGAGCAGTTCTTC; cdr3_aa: CSVEWRERVDEQFF
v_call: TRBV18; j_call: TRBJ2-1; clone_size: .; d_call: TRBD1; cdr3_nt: TGTGCCAGCTCTCTCCGGGACAGGGGATACAATGAGCAGTTCTTC; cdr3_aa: CASSLRDRGYNEQFF
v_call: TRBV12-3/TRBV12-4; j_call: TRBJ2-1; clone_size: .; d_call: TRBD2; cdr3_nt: TGTGCCAGCAGCCTCCTGACTAGCGGGGGGGCCGGTGAGCAGTTCTTC; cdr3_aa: CASSLLTSGGAGEQFF
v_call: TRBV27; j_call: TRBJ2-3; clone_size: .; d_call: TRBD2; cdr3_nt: TGTGCCAGCAGTTTATCGGCAGGACTAGCGAGACCCACAGATACGCAGTATTTT; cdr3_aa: CASSLSAGLARPTDTQYF
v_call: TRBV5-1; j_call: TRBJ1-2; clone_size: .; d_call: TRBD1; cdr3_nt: TGCGCCAGCAGCATGACCACGACAGGGTATAACTATGGCTACACCTTC; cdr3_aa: CASSMTTTGYNYGYTF
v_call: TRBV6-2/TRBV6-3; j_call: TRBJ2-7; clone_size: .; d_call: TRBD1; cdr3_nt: TGTGCCAGCCGTGGGACAGTATCGGACTACGAGCAGTACTTC; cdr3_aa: CASRGTVSDYEQYF
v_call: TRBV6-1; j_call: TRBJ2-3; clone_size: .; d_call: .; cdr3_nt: TGTGCCAGCAGTGCAAACAGGGTAGATACGCAGTATTTT; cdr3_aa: CASSANRVDTQYF
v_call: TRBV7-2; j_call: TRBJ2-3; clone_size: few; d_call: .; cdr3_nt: TGTGCCAGCAGCTTTGGTCTTACGCAGTATTTT; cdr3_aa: CASSFGLTQYF
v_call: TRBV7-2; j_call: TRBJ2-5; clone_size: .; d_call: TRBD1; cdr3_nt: TGTGCCAGCAGCTCCTCCGGGACAGGGGAAGAGACCCAGTACTTC; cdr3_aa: CASSSSGTGEETQYF
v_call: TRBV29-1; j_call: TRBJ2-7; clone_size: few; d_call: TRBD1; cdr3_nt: TGCAGCGTTAAAGAGGGACAGGGCCTCTACGAGCAGTACTTC; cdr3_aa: CSVKEGQGLYEQYF
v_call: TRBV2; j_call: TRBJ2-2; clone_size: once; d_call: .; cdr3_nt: TGTGCCAGCATTGAAGGCCTTGGCAGGGACACCGGGGAGCTGTTTTTT; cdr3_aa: CASIEGLGRDTGELFF
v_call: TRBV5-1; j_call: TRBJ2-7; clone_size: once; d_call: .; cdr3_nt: TGCGCCAGCAGCTTGGACGACGAGCAGTACTTC; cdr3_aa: CASSLDDEQYF
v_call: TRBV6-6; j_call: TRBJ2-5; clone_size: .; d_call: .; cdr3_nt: TGTGCCAGCGACTTGGGTCTTCAAGAGACCCAGTACTTC; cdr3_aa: CASDLGLQETQYF
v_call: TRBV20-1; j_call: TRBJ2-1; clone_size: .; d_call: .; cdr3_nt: TGCAGTGCTAGCTGGGGCCGACCCGGGGGAGAGCAGTTCTTC; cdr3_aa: CSASWGRPGGEQFF
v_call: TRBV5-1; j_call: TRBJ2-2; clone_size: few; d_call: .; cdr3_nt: TGCGCCAGCAGGCCGGGACGGACCAACACCGGGGAGCTGTTTTTT; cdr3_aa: CASRPGRTNTGELFF
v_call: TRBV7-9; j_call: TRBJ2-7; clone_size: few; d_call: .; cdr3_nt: TGTGCCAGCAGCCTCGCAGGTACAGGGTTAAATCGCGAGCAGTACTTC; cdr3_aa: CASSLAGTGLNREQYF
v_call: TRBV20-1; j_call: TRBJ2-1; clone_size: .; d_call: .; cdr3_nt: TGCAGTGCTAGTAAACGTTCTAGCGTGAATGAGCAGTTCTTC; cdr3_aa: CSASKRSSVNEQFF
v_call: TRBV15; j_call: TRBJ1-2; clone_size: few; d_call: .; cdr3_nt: TGTGCCACCAGCAGAGATCGGGAAAACTATGGCTACACCTTC; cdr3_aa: CATSRDRENYGYTF
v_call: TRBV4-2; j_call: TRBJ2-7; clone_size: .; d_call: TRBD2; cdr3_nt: TGTGCCAGCAGCCAAGATCCGCGGGGGACCTACGAGCAGTACTTC; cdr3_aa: CASSQDPRGTYEQYF
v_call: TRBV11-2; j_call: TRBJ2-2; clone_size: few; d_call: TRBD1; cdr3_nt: TGTGCCAGCAGCTTTACGATTTCGACAGGGCAGGTCACCGGGGAGCTGTTTTTT; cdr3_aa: CASSFTISTGQVTGELFF
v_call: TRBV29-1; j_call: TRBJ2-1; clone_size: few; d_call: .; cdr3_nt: TGCAGCGTGGTTAGGGACTCGATTAATGAGCAGTTCTTC; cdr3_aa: CSVVRDSINEQFF